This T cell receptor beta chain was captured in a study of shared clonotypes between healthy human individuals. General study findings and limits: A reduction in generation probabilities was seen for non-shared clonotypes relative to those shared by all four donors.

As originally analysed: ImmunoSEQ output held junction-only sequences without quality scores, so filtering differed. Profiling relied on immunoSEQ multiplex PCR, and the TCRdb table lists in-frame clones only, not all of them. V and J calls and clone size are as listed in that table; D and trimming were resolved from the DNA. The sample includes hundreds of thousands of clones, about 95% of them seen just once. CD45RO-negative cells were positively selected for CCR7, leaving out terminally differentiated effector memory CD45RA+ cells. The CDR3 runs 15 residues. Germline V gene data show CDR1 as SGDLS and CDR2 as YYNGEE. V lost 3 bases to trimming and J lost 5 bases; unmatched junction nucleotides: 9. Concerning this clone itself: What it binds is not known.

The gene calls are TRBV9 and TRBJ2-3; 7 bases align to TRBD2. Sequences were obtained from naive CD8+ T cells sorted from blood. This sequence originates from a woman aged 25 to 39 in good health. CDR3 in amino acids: CASSALKRDGDTQYF. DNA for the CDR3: TGTGCCAGCAGCGCCCTCAAGCGGGATGGAGATACGCAGTATTTT.